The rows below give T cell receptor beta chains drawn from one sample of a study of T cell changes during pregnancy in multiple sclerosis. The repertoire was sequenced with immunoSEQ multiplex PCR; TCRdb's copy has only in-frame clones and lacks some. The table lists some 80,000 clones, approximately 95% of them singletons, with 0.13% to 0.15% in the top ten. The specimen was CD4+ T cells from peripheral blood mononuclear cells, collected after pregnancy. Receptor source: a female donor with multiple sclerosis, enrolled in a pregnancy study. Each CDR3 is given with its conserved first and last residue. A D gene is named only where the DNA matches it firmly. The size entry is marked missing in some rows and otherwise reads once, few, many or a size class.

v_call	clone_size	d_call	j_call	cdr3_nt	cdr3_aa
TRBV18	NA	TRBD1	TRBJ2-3	TGTGCCAGCTCTCAGGACAGGGGAACAGATACGCAGTATTTT	CASSQDRGTDTQYF
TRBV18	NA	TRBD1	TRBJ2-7	TGTGCCAGCTCAGACGGGACAGCCTACGAGCAGTACTTC	CASSDGTAYEQYF
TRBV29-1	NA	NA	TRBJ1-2	TGCAGCGTGGTGGGCCAGGGGAGCTATGGCTACACCTTC	CSVVGQGSYGYTF
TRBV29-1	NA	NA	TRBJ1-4	TGCAGCGCCCTAGGCGGCAGGGCGGGAGGTGAAAAACTGTTTTTT	CSALGGRAGGEKLFF
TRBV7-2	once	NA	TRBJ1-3	TGTGCCAGCAGCTTAGAAAACCGAGCCTTTGCTGGAAACACCATATATTTT	CASSLENRAFAGNTIYF
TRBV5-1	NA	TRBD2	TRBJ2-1	TGCGCCAGCGGGACTAGCGGGAGCGATGAGCAGTTCTTC	CASGTSGSDEQFF
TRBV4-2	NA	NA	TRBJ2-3	TGTGCCAGCAGCCAAGGGCAGGGTTGGGGCACAGATACGCAGTATTTT	CASSQGQGWGTDTQYF
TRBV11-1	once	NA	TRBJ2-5	TGTGCCAGCAGCTTACAGGAAGAGACCCAGTACTTC	CASSLQEETQYF
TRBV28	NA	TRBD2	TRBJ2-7	TGTGCCAGCAGTCACGGCGGGAGGCTTACCTACGAGCAGTACTTC	CASSHGGRLTYEQYF
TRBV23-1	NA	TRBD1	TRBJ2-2	TGCGCCAGCAGCCAATCATTGAGACAGGGGGCCGGGGAGCTGTTTTTT	CASSQSLRQGAGELFF
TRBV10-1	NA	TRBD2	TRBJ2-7	TGCGCCAGCAGTGATGTTCGCGGGAGAAGGGATTACGAGCAGTACTTC	CASSDVRGRRDYEQYF
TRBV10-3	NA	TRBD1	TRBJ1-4	TGTGCCATCAGGGGGGACAGTGGCCGGGAAAAACTGTTTTTT	CAIRGDSGREKLFF
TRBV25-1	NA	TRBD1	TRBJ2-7	TGTGCCAGCAGGTCGCTGACAGGGACCGAGCAGTACTTC	CASRSLTGTEQYF
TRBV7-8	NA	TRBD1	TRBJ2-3	TGTGCCAGCAGCTTCAGGGACAGCAGCACAGATACGCAGTATTTT	CASSFRDSSTDTQYF
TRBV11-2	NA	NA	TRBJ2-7	TGTGCCAGCAGCTTAGGGGCCCAGGGGTACGAGCAGTACTTC	CASSLGAQGYEQYF
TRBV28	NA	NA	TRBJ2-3	TGTGCCACTGGGGAGGGCACAGATACGCAGTATTTT	CATGEGTDTQYF
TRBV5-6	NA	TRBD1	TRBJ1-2	TGTGCCAGCAGCTTGTTAAGGAGACAGGGGATCTATGGCTACACCTTC	CASSLLRRQGIYGYTF
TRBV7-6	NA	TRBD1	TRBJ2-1	TGTGCCAGCAGCCTTAGACCGGGACAGGGGGCCTACAATGAGCAGTTCTTC	CASSLRPGQGAYNEQFF
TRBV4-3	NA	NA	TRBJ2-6	TGCGCCAGCAGCCTCTTGGCAGGCACCTCTGGGGCCAACGTCCTGACTTTC	CASSLLAGTSGANVLTF
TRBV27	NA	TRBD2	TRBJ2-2	TGTGCCAGCCAGTCTAGGGGACTAGCGGGAGGAACCGGGGAGCTGTTTTTT	CASQSRGLAGGTGELFF
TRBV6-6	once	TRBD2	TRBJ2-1	TGTGCCTCTATGGGGACTAGCGGCTACAATGAGCAGTTCTTC	CASMGTSGYNEQFF
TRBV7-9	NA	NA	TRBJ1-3	TGTGCCAGCAGCTTAACCAGCTCTGGAAACACCATATATTTT	CASSLTSSGNTIYF
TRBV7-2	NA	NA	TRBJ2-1	TGTGCCAGCAGCTTAGGTCTAGGCTACAATGAGCAGTTCTTC	CASSLGLGYNEQFF
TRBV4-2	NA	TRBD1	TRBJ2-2	TGTGCCAGCAGCCACCCCCGACAGGGTAACGCCGGGGAGCTGTTTTTT	CASSHPRQGNAGELFF
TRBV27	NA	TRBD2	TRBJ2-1	TGTGCCAGCAGTTCAACTAGCGGGAGGGGCTTAAATGAGCAGTTCTTC	CASSSTSGRGLNEQFF
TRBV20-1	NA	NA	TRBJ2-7	TGCAGTGCTAAGGGGGGGTACGAGCAGTACTTC	CSAKGGYEQYF